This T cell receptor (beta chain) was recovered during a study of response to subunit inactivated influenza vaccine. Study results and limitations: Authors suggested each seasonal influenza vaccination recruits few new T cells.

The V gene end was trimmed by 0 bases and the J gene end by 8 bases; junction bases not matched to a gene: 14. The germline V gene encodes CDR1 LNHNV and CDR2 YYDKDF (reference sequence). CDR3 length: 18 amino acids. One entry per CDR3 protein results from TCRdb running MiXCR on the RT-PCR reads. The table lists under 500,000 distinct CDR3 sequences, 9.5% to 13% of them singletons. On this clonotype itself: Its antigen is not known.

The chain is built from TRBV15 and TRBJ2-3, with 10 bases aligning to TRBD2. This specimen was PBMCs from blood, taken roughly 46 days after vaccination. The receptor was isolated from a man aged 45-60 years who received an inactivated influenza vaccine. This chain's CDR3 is CATSRESLLAGDGGTQYF. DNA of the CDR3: TGTGCCACCAGCAGAGAAAGCCTCCTAGCGGGGGACGGGGGTACGCAGTATTTT.